This T cell receptor beta chain came from a study of blood T cells in healthy people across ages. Regarding the study as a whole: No one knew whether donors had CMV, which possibly confounded expanded clonotype changes. Unsorted PBMC input precluded a conclusive naive versus antigen-experienced comparison.

This clonotype has just a few counts. Its antigen is undetermined. Individuals who donated were healthy Caucasians from Russia aged about 6 to 90. Per the germline V gene, CDR1 is MNHEY and CDR2 is SMNVEV (reference sequence). The CDR3 totals 16 residues. V lost 4 bases and J lost 4, with 19 bases in between. The use of a sample-barcoded 5' primer and a J-beta primer mix characterized a second PCR of roughly 7 to 12 cycles. TCRdb reanalysed the 5' RACE reads using MiXCR and keeps one entry per CDR3 protein. The sample records approximately 800,000 distinct CDR3 sequences, about 34% being singletons. This clonotype originated in a man between 18 and 35 years old in good health. The chain combines TRBV27 with TRBJ2-5; no clear D gene. Sequences were obtained from blood. In DNA form, the CDR3 reads TGTGCCAGCAGTTCCCGTTCCCGGTCGACCCCAGAGACCCAGTACTTC. The encoded protein is CASSSRSRSTPETQYF.